The 3 T cell receptor beta chains given below trace back to one sample, sequenced in a study of cytomegalovirus exposure and HLA in healthy donors. A multiplex PCR was run with 60 Vbeta primers and 13 Jbeta primers. The table came from immunoSEQ multiplex PCR; TCRdb's copy has only in-frame clones and leaves some out. The table lists about 150,000 clones, roughly three quarters of them singletons, with roughly 7.7% in the top ten. Sample: PBMCs. Source of these receptors: a young man in good health and CMV-seropositive.

V usage is TRBV7-6 and J usage is TRBJ2-5, with D maybe TRBD1 (5 bases). CDR1 SGHVS and CDR2 FNYEAQ come from the germline V gene. V lost 3 bases and J 7 bases, leaving 12 bases between the germline ends. The CDR3 loop spans 13 amino acids. CDR3 loop: CASSFRARRTQYF. DNA of the CDR3: TGTGCCAGCAGCTTCAGGGCCCGCCGGACCCAGTACTTC.

The gene calls are TRBV19 and TRBJ2-7; 7 bases align to TRBD1. The CDR3 consists of 14 residues. With 8 bases clipped from V and 4 bases from J, the junction kept 11 bases outside the gene matches. The V gene's germline CDR1 is LNHDA and CDR2 SQIVND (reference sequence). Written as DNA, the CDR3 is TGTGCCAGTTCAAGACAGGGATCCGTATACGAGCAGTACTTC. Its translation is CASSRQGSVYEQYF.

The J gene is TRBJ2-7, the V gene TRBV7-9; D is perhaps TRBD2 (7 bases). The CDR3 loop spans 14 amino acids. Looked up from germline, CDR1 is SEHNR and CDR2 is FQNEAQ (reference sequence). Trimming took off 3 bases at V and 2 bases at J, with 11 bases between the two ends. CDR3 protein: CASSFGGPPYEQYF. In DNA, the CDR3 is TGTGCCAGCAGCTTCGGGGGGCCCCCCTACGAGCAGTACTTC.